This T cell receptor beta chain was captured in a study of blood T cell repertoires in COVID-19. Study at large: Italy, Spain and the United States were the sources of the convalescent and acute COVID-19 samples.

The CDR3 runs to 14 residues. V was shortened by 5 bases and J by 6 bases, with 13 bases between the two germline ends. Germline V gene data show CDR1 as LNHDA and CDR2 as SQIVND (reference sequence). Per the original data handling: Estimated nucleated cell counts came from reference gene primer amplification. TCRdb keeps only in-frame clones here, not all; method: immunoSEQ multiplex PCR. Clone size and the V and J calls come from that table; the DNA yielded D and trimming. The table has more than 85,000 clones, about three quarters seen once. This chain uses TRBV19 with TRBJ2-2, with TRBD1 as a possible D gene (6 bases). The receptor's source is a human donor in a cohort sampled during active or convalescent COVID-19. The sample comprised peripheral blood. This CDR3 reads CASSLPGGSGELFF. The DNA of the CDR3 is TGTGCCAGTAGTTTGCCTGGGGGCTCCGGGGAGCTGTTTTTT. The full variable domain, rest sourced from reference TRBV19 and TRBJ2-2, is DGGITQSPKYLFRKEGQNVTLSCEQNLNHDAMYWYRQDPGQGLRLIYYSQIVNDFQKGDIAEGYSVSREKKESFPLTVTSAQKNPTAFYLCASSLPGGSGELFFGEGSRLTVL.